A single sample gave rise to the 3 T cell receptor beta chains below, sequenced in a study of tumor-infiltrating lymphocytes in primary liver carcinoma. With a constant-region primer, TCR beta cDNA was made from around 520 ng of total RNA. Library construction for TCR beta comprised three nested multiplex PCR rounds performed with slightly modified ARM-PCR. The opening two PCR rounds, around 9 cycles each, paired TRBV1-TRBV30 forward primers with a C-beta reverse primer. TCRdb processed the multiplex PCR reads anew with MiXCR; each CDR3 protein has one entry. There are some 190,000 distinct CDR3 sequences in the sample; roughly three fifths occur only once, and under 75% lies in the top ten. Blood RNA came from unsorted whole blood; germline DNA was also extracted. Input material: peripheral blood. The receptor set was obtained from a middle-aged man with primary liver carcinoma and hepatitis B virus infection.

This clonotype was counted ten times or more. The V call is TRBV11-1, the J call TRBJ2-1; D remains ambiguous. Germline CDR1 is SGHAT and CDR2 is FQDESV (reference sequence). Trimming shortened V by 1 base and J by 5 bases, and 12 bases separated the two germline ends. CDR3 length equals 15 residues. Here the CDR3 reads CASSLVAARDNEQFF. The CDR3 DNA reads TGTGCCAGCAGCTTAGTCGCGGCTCGGGACAATGAGCAGTTCTTC.

The V gene is TRBV5-6, the J gene TRBJ2-5; D possibly corresponds to TRBD1 (6 bases). The CDR3 totals 14 residues. From germline, CDR1 is SGHDT and CDR2 YYEEEE. Trimming left V 2 bases short and J 3 bases short, with 11 bases between. In nucleotides, the CDR3 is TGTGCCAGCAGCTTAAGACAGGTTAAAGAGACCCAGTACTTC. This encodes CASSLRQVKETQYF.

This clonotype showed up many times. The chain links TRBV11-1 to TRBJ2-4; the D is unclear. Trimming left V 1 base short and J 2 bases short, with 12 bases between. This CDR3 contains 16 residues. Germline V lookup: CDR1 SGHAT, CDR2 FQDESV (reference sequence). CDR3 in DNA: TGTGCCAGCAGCTTAGGAGGAGCAGGCCCCAAAAACATTCAGTACTTC. Protein: CASSLGGAGPKNIQYF.